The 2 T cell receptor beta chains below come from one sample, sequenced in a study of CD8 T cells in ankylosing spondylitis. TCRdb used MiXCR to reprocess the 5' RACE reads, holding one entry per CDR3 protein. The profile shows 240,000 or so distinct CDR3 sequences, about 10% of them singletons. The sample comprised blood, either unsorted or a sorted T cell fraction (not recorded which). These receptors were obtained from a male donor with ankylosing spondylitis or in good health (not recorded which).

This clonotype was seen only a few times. In DNA, the CDR3 is TGCAGTGCTAGCGCTAGTCGGGGCACAGATACGCAGTATTTT. This translates into CSASASRGTDTQYF. The V and J genes are TRBV20-1 and TRBJ2-3; D ambiguous. With 3 bases removed from V and 1 base from J, the gap between germline ends came to 11 bases. The germline CDR1 and CDR2 sequences are DFQATT and SNEGSKA (reference sequence). The CDR3 consists of 14 residues.

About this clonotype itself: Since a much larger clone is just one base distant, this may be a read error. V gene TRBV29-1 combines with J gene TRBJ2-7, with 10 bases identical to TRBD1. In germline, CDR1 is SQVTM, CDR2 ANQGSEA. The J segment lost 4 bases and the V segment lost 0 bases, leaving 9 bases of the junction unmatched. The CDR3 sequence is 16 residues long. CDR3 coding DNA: TGCAGCGTTGAAGATTGGGGACAGGGGACCGTATACGAGCAGTACTTC. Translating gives CSVEDWGQGTVYEQYF.